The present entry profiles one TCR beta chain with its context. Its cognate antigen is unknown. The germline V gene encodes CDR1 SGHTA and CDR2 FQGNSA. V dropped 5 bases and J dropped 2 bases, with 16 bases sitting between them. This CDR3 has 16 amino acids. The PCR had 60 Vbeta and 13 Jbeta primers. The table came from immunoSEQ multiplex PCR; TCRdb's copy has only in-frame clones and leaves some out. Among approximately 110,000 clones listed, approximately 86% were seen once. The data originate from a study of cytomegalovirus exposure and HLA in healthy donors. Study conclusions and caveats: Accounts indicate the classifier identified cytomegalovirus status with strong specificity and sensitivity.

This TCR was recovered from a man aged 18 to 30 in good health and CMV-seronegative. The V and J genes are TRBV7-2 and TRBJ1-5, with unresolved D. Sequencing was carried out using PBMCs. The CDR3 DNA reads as TGTGCCAGCAGCACCGGACTAAACCGTGGCAATCAGCCCCAGCATTTT. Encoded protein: CASSTGLNRGNQPQHF.